Presented here are 27 T cell receptor beta chains from one specimen sequenced in a study of neurological immune-mediated disorders. Each CDR3 protein is one row after TCRdb ran MiXCR on the 5' RACE reads. The sample includes fewer than 50,000 distinct CDR3 sequences, over 8.5% of them seen just once. As to time point: technical triplicate 1. Input material: PBMCs. The source of these receptors is a man aged 60 to 69 with HTLV-1-associated myelopathy (HAM/TSP).

This clonotype was detected many times. The chain joins TRBV5-6 to TRBJ1-5; D is possibly TRBD1 (6 bases). The germline V gene has CDR1 SGHDT and CDR2 YYEEEE. The CDR3 has 15 amino acids. Trimming took off 4 bases at V and 0 bases at J, with 11 bases between the two ends. CDR3 protein: CASSLGGVSNQPQHF. For the CDR3, the DNA is TGTGCCAGCAGCCTAGGGGGAGTTAGCAATCAGCCCCAGCATTTT.

This clonotype came up many times. This sequence joins TRBV5-1 and TRBJ2-3; D gene ambiguous. V lost 7 bases, J lost 0 bases, and 15 bases lay in between. The CDR3 sequence is 15 residues long. The germline V gene has CDR1 SGHRS and CDR2 YFSETQ. CDR3 residues: CASRRVAASTDTQYF. The CDR3 DNA reads TGCGCCAGCCGTCGGGTGGCAGCTAGCACAGATACGCAGTATTTT.

The table lists this clonotype with many counts. The rearrangement uses TRBV5-6 and TRBJ2-1, with unresolved D. Deletions cut 5 bases from V and 0 bases from J, with 12 bases between. This CDR3 region has 15 residues. The germline V gene encodes CDR1 SGHDT and CDR2 YYEEEE. This CDR3 reads CASSSYLSSYNEQFF. The CDR3 nucleotides are TGTGCCAGCAGTTCATACTTGAGCTCCTACAATGAGCAGTTCTTC.

As DNA, the CDR3 is TGTGCCAGCAGCCCGGGACAGACGTCCCACGAGCAGTACTTC. It translates to CASSPGQTSHEQYF. V usage is TRBV5-4 and J usage is TRBJ2-7, with 7 bases lining up with TRBD1. Germline V gives CDR1 SGHNT, CDR2 YYREEE (reference sequence). Trimming cost V 4 bases and J 5 bases; bases outside gene matches: 9. The CDR3 spans 14 residues.

At least ten counts were recorded for this clonotype. The CDR3 reads CASSYSAGAGYGYTF. The DNA for the CDR3 is TGTGCCAGCAGTTACTCCGCCGGAGCGGGATATGGCTACACCTTC. V usage is TRBV6-2 or TRBV6-3 and J usage is TRBJ1-2, with unresolved D. V lost 0 bases, J lost 5 bases, and 13 bases lay in between. This CDR3 contains 15 residues. Germline CDR1 and CDR2: MNHEY and SVGEGT.

This clonotype was counted at least ten times. The gene calls are TRBV5-1 and TRBJ2-6; D call uncertain. Germline V gene sequence: CDR1 SGHRS, CDR2 YFSETQ. This CDR3 spans 16 amino acids. Trimming stripped 5 bases from V and 2 bases from J, with 14 bases between. The CDR3 region is CASSYNPGTGANVLTF. The CDR3 nucleotides are TGCGCCAGCAGTTACAACCCCGGAACTGGGGCCAACGTCCTGACTTTC.

This clonotype occurred many times. The chain uses TRBV15 and TRBJ1-4; D perhaps matches TRBD1 (5 bases). Between the trimmed V and J ends, which lost 1 base and 6 bases, there was a span of 15 bases. CDR3 length: 16 residues. Germline V gene sequence: CDR1 LNHNV, CDR2 YYDKDF (reference sequence). The CDR3 DNA reads TGTGCCACCAGCAGAGGGGCGACAGTAGGTGATGAAAAACTGTTTTTT. This encodes CATSRGATVGDEKLFF.

This clonotype showed up many times. The chain links TRBV5-1 to TRBJ2-7; weak D call: TRBD1 (7 bases). Germline CDR1 reads SGHRS; CDR2 reads YFSETQ. Trimming removed 1 base at V and 4 bases at J, with 24 bases between. The CDR3 extends over 18 amino acids. CDR3 nucleotide sequence: TGCGCCAGCAGCTTGTCAAACCCAGGGGGGAGCCGCTCGTACGAGCAGTACTTC. Its translation: CASSLSNPGGSRSYEQYF.

In its sample, this clonotype was seen a few times. The chain uses TRBV28 and TRBJ2-1, with a possible D match to TRBD2 (6 bases). The CDR3 is 14 amino acids. Per germline, CDR1 MDHEN and CDR2 SYDVKM. V shed 4 bases and J shed 5 bases, with 12 bases lying between them. CDR3 coding DNA: TGTGCCAGCAGTTCCCAGCGGAGGGACAATGAGCAGTTCTTC. Its translation: CASSSQRRDNEQFF.

This clonotype was seen only a few times. This chain joins TRBV11-1 and TRBJ2-4; 9 nucleotides align to TRBD1. In germline, CDR1 is SGHAT, CDR2 FQDESV (reference sequence). V lost 5 bases and J lost 11; bases outside the gene matches: 4. The CDR3 runs 12 residues. The CDR3 region is CASSPDRGVQYF. The CDR3 bases are TGTGCCAGCAGCCCCGACAGGGGGGTTCAGTACTTC.

At least ten counts were recorded for this clonotype. The genes are TRBV2 and TRBJ1-1; no firm D call. The length of the CDR3 is 15 residues. Germline lookup yields CDR1 SNHLY and CDR2 FYNNEI. The V and J ends lost 7 bases and 6 bases respectively, with 21 bases between them. The CDR3 DNA reads as TGTGCCAGCACTAACGGTTTTCTAAGTTCCGCTGAAGCTTTCTTT. Its translation is CASTNGFLSSAEAFF.

This clonotype is judged medium-sized. V and J are TRBV5-1 and TRBJ2-1; either TRBD1 or TRBD2 may supply D (5 bases each). Trimming removed 4 bases at V and 3 bases at J, with 17 bases between. CDR3 size: 16 residues. CDR1 and CDR2 from the germline V gene are SGHRS and YFSETQ. The CDR3 nucleotides are TGCGCCAGCAGCAGTCGCACCGGGACCGGCTACAATGAGCAGTTCTTC. Amino acids: CASSSRTGTGYNEQFF. The whole variable domain, filled in from reference TRBV5-1 and TRBJ2-1, reads KAGVTQTPRYLIKTRGQQVTLSCSPISGHRSVSWYQQTPGQGLQFLFEYFSETQRNKGNFPGRFSGRQFSNSRSEMNVSTLELGDSALYLCASSSRTGTGYNEQFFGPGTRLTVL.

In its sample, this clonotype was seen many times. V and J are TRBV11-2 and TRBJ1-1; the D gene is possibly TRBD1 (5 bases). V was clipped by 5 bases and J by 3 bases, with 16 bases between them. Per the germline V gene, CDR1 is SGHAT and CDR2 is FQNNGV. CDR3 length: 15 amino acids. CDR3 amino acids: CASSVRSGGDTEAFF. The CDR3 DNA is TGTGCCAGCAGCGTACGATCCGGAGGGGACACTGAAGCTTTCTTT.

This clonotype was observed at least ten times. One junction end does not reproduce the germline sequence, and a read error may be involved. The chain is built from TRBV6-5 and TRBJ2-7; weak D call: TRBD2 (5 bases). Germline V CDR1 and CDR2: MNHEY, SVGAGI. This CDR3 region has 16 residues. CDR3 sequence reads: CASSYSKGQTLAYWDF. In DNA form, the CDR3 reads TGTGCCAGCAGTTACTCGAAGGGCCAAACTCTAGCATATTGGGACTTC.

Ten or more counts support this clonotype. The genes are TRBV7-8 and TRBJ2-7, with TRBD1 as a possible D gene (6 bases). The germline V gene encodes CDR1 SGHVS and CDR2 FQNEAQ. The CDR3 has 13 amino acids. Trimming took off 2 bases at V and 3 bases at J, with 8 bases between the two ends. The CDR3 sequence is CASSLQTGYEQYF. The CDR3 DNA reads TGTGCCAGCAGCTTACAGACAGGCTACGAGCAGTACTTC.

There are many counts of this clonotype. The chain uses TRBV12-3 or TRBV12-4 and TRBJ1-2; 9 nucleotides agree with TRBD1. V lost 5 bases to trimming and J lost 8 bases; unmatched junction nucleotides: 6. CDR3 length equals 13 residues. The CDR3 loop reads CASSPGTGRGYTF. CDR3 nucleotides: TGTGCCAGCAGTCCCGGGACAGGGAGGGGCTACACCTTC.

This clonotype was observed at least ten times. The rearrangement links TRBV12-3 or TRBV12-4 to TRBJ2-5; D is perhaps TRBD1 (6 bases). The V and J ends lost 5 bases and 5 bases respectively, with 12 bases between them. The CDR3 consists of 13 residues. In DNA, the CDR3 is TGTGCCAGCAGTCCACAGGGCGGGGAGACCCAGTACTTC. As protein: CASSPQGGETQYF.

Many counts were recorded for this clonotype. This chain joins TRBV5-5 and TRBJ2-7; 11 bases are shared with TRBD1. Germline V gene lookup returns CDR1 SGHKS and CDR2 YYEKEE (reference sequence). V shed 4 bases, J shed 0 bases, and the junction held 15 bases outside the gene matches. This CDR3 is built from 19 residues. As DNA, the CDR3 is TGTGCCAGCAGCGAACGTCCGGGACAGGGGGAGGCCCTCTCCTACGAGCAGTACTTC. Encoded protein: CASSERPGQGEALSYEQYF.

This clonotype was counted many times. The chain is built from TRBV11-2 and TRBJ2-3; no reliable D call. V shed 3 bases and J shed 4 bases, with 14 bases lying between them. Germline V gene sequence: CDR1 SGHAT, CDR2 FQNNGV. This CDR3 region has 15 residues. CDR3 loop: CASSFPIRSADTQYF. The CDR3 DNA reads as TGTGCCAGCAGCTTTCCAATACGAAGCGCAGATACGCAGTATTTT.

This clonotype was detected ten times or more. The chain is built from TRBV6-5 and TRBJ2-3; 7 nucleotides agree with TRBD1. Germline V CDR1 and CDR2: MNHEY, SVGAGI. This CDR3 contains 17 residues. The V gene end was trimmed by 5 bases and the J gene end by 0 bases; junction bases not matched to a gene: 11. Written as DNA, the CDR3 is TGTGCCAGCAGTCGGACTGCGACAGGGATTAGCACAGATACGCAGTATTTT. Protein product: CASSRTATGISTDTQYF.

This clonotype has a count of ten or more. J is TRBJ1-2 and V is TRBV29-1; 12 bases are a match to TRBD1. There are 19 residues in the CDR3. After removal of 7 bases from V and 3 bases from J, the junction contained 21 bases not matched to a gene. Germline assignment: CDR1 SQVTM and CDR2 ANQGSEA. This CDR3 is CSALPSGQGATLSDYGYTF. For the CDR3, the DNA is TGCAGCGCCCTTCCCTCGGGACAGGGGGCTACGTTATCTGACTATGGCTACACCTTC.

This clonotype was counted at least ten times. As DNA, the CDR3 is TGTGCCAGCAGCGTTACAGAGTACTATTATGGCTACACCTTC. It specifies CASSVTEYYYGYTF. The chain employs TRBV9 and TRBJ1-2; D is unresolved. CDR1 and CDR2 from the germline V gene are SGDLS and YYNGEE. Trimming took 2 bases from V and 5 from J, leaving 13 bases between them. The CDR3 loop spans 14 amino acids. The full variable domain, completed using reference TRBV9 and TRBJ1-2, is DSGVTQTPKHLITATGQRVTLRCSPRSGDLSVYWYQQSLDQGLQFLIQYYNGEERAKGNILERFSAQQFPDLHSELNLSSLELGDSALYFCASSVTEYYYGYTFGSGTRLTVV.

This chain connects TRBV5-1 to TRBJ1-2, with D possibly TRBD1 on 5 matching bases. The CDR3 totals 15 residues. V was clipped by 9 bases and J by 6 bases, with 24 bases between them. Germline assignment: CDR1 SGHRS and CDR2 YFSETQ. CDR3 DNA: TGCGCCAATAGCCCCGGCGGGATAACGGGGGATGGCTACACCTTC. Its translation is CANSPGGITGDGYTF.

This clonotype came up many times. V usage is TRBV5-5 and J usage is TRBJ1-1, with unresolved D. CDR1 is SGHKS, CDR2 YYEKEE, per germline (reference sequence). Deletions cut 4 bases from V and 1 base from J, with 5 bases between. CDR3 length: 12 residues. Written as DNA, the CDR3 is TGTGCCAGCAGCCCAGGGAACACTGAAGCTTTCTTT. Amino acids: CASSPGNTEAFF.

This clonotype was seen repeatedly, ten times or more. The chain recombines TRBV12-3 or TRBV12-4 with TRBJ2-5; 7 bases line up with TRBD2. With V trimmed by 3 bases and J by 3 bases, 10 bases remained unmatched. The CDR3 covers 16 residues. CDR3 nucleotide sequence: TGTGCCAGCAGTTTGGGATCTAGCGGTATGAAAGAGACCCAGTACTTC. It specifies CASSLGSSGMKETQYF.

This clonotype showed up many times. The chain joins TRBV7-9 to TRBJ2-7; 10 bases are a match to TRBD2. Germline V lookup: CDR1 SEHNR, CDR2 FQNEAQ (reference sequence). V lost 1 base to trimming and J lost 2 bases; unmatched junction nucleotides: 2. The length of the CDR3 is 15 residues. The CDR3, as DNA: TGTGCCAGCAGCTTAGTGCTAGCGGGAGCCTACGAGCAGTACTTC. Protein sequence: CASSLVLAGAYEQYF.

Ten or more counts support this clonotype. The chain's CDR3 is CASSPLAGGPEEQYF. The CDR3 nucleotides read TGCGCCAGCAGCCCCCTAGCGGGAGGGCCGGAAGAGCAGTACTTC. This chain joins TRBV5-1 and TRBJ2-7; 12 nucleotides align to TRBD2. Trimming at V came to 4 bases and at J to 7 bases, leaving 9 bases not matched to a gene. CDR1 is SGHRS, CDR2 YFSETQ, per germline. CDR3 length equals 15 residues.